This T cell receptor beta chain was captured in a study of breast tumors, draining lymph nodes, adjacent tissues. Broader study findings: Compared with lymph nodes, tumors were less diverse; compared with nontumor tissue, more. Luminal-like breast cancer showed significantly higher tumor–nontumor repertoire similarity than basal-like. That most tumor T cells come from lymph nodes remained unproven.

In the case of this clonotype: The antigen is not known.

Looked up from germline, CDR1 is SGHRS and CDR2 is YFSETQ. The CDR3 has 14 residues. V was clipped by 4 bases and J by 7 bases, with 17 bases between them. TCRdb independently ran MiXCR on the multiplex PCR reads; one entry per CDR3 protein. This sample has approximately 13,000 distinct CDR3 sequences, with about 46% found just once. The chain couples TRBV5-1 to TRBJ1-2, with D hard to call. This clonotype was obtained from a female donor with breast cancer. Some clones in this sample may be carry-over from other donors' samples. Source material: tumor-adjacent breast tissue. The CDR3 DNA is TGCGCCAGCAGCCCGCCGGGCAGGTACATTGGCTACACCTTC. Translation gives CASSPPGRYIGYTF.